This T cell receptor beta chain is drawn from a study of T-cell reconstitution after alpha-beta-depleted transplantation in children (TCRdb year 2016). Background on the whole study: Using TCR repertoire profiling, the study followed T-cell immune reconstitution in a quantitative way in children after TCRalphabeta/CD19-depleted allogeneic hematopoietic cell transplantation.

This clonotype turned up a few times. What this receptor recognizes is not known. Nothing much larger sits one base from this clone, and base qualities are not available. The investigation overall reported the following: In some patients, the high TCRbeta diversity seen at day 60 was put down to recipient T cells and intrathymic progenitors that had survived conditioning. The apparently early recovery of alphabetaT-cell counts about two months after transplant reportedly depended on only several hundred rapidly expanded clones that came from non-depleted graft cells. Over subsequent months, a decline in hyperexpanded clone frequencies was noted, and after one year, T-cell counts and TCRbeta diversity were mostly ascribed to newly produced T cells.

Measured from the cysteine to the phenylalanine, the CDR3 is 14 residues long. Here the CDR3 DNA is all that survives: 42 bases in frame from base 1. Relative to germline, V is 0 bases shorter and J is 6 bases shorter, with 9 bases between their ends. The germline V gene yields LGHNA for CDR1 and YNFKEQ for CDR2. The method was PCR. Sequencing relied on an Illumina HiSeq 2500. TCR library preparation used molecular barcoding, with unique molecular identifiers applied to normalize quantification of the TCRbeta repertoire. TCRdb itself trimmed the public reads at Q25 with fastp, ran MiXCR and retained productive beta chains. Rows are combined by CDR3 protein, so each entry shows the most common genes and DNA. The sample table records a few hundred thousand distinct CDR3 sequences; roughly 16% of these occur just once. Around 30% of the sample goes to the ten largest clones. The sample's treatment or condition label is to be understood as: allogeneic hematopoietic cell transplantation with graft depleted of TCRalphabeta T cells and CD19 B cells. The children who served as transplant recipients had been given grafts of TCRalphabeta/CD19-depleted allogeneic hematopoietic cells.

The sample consisted of PBMCs, mostly from graft donor cells, taken 360 days after TCRalphabeta/CD19-depleted stem cell transplant. The chain is made from TRBV4-2 and TRBJ2-1, with no reliable assignment of the D segment. The receptor was derived from a boy in the first two years of life who had a stem cell transplant for Wiskott-Aldrich syndrome, so the T cells may come from the graft donor. The bases are TGTGCCAGCAGCCAAGATGGCAGGTCCAATGAGCAGTTCTTC. It codes for CASSQDGRSNEQFF.